Sequencing of this T cell receptor beta chain was carried out in a study of graft-versus-host responses after intestinal transplantation. Remarks on this clone: Its antigen is unidentified.

Repertoires were generated with immunoSEQ multiplex PCR, while TCRdb's copy carries only in-frame clones and drops some. In the table there are under 150,000 clones, around 90% of which are singletons. CDR1 is MNHNS, CDR2 SASEGT, per germline. The CDR3 is 11 residues long. The V end was cut by 6 bases, the J end by 12 bases, with 12 bases between. The specimen comprised unstimulated CD4+ T cells sorted from spleen or lymph node cells, sampled before intestinal transplant. The gene calls are TRBV6-1 and TRBJ2-4, with D unclear. This TCR came from a human donor who received an intestinal transplant. CDR3 amino acids: CASRINEDQYF. The CDR3 region has the DNA TGTGCCAGCAGAATAAATGAGGATCAGTACTTC.